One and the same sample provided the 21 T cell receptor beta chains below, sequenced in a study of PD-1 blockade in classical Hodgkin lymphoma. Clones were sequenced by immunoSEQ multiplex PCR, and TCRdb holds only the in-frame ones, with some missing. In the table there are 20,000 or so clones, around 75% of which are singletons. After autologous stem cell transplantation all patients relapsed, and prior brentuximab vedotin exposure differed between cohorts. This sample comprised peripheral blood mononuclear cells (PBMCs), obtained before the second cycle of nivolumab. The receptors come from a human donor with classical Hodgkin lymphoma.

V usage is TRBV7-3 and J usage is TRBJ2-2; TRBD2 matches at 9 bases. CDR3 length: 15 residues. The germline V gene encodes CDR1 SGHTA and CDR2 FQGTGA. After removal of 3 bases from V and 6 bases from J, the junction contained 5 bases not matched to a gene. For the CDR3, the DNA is TGTGCCAGCAGCTTGGCGGGAGGGCGCCCCGGGGAGCTGTTTTTT. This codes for CASSLAGGRPGELFF.

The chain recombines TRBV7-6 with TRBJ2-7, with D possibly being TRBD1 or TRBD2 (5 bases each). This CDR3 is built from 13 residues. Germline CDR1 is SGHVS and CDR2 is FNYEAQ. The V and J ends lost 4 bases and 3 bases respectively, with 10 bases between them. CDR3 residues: CASSSGRIYEQYF. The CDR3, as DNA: TGTGCCAGCAGCTCGGGACGGATCTACGAGCAGTACTTC.

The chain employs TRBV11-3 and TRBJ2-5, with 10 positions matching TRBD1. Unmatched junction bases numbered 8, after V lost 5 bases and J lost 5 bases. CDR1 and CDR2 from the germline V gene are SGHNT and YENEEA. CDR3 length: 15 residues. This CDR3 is CASSISGTGVETQYF. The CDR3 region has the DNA TGTGCCAGCAGCATATCCGGGACAGGGGTCGAGACCCAGTACTTC.

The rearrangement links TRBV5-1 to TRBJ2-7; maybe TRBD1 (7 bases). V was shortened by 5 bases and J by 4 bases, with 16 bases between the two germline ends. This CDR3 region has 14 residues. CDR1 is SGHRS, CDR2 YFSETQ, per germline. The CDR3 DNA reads TGCGCCAGCAGTCGACAGGGACTCGGGTACGAGCAGTACTTC. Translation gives CASSRQGLGYEQYF.

The CDR3 sequence: CASSLRVQGSGANVLTF. As DNA, the CDR3 is TGTGCCAGCAGCCTGAGAGTACAGGGCTCTGGGGCCAACGTCCTGACTTTC. The chain links TRBV14 to TRBJ2-6; possibly TRBD1 for D (6 bases). This CDR3 has 17 residues. Deletions cut 4 bases from V and 0 bases from J, with 13 bases between. CDR1 and CDR2 (germline): SGHDN, FVKESK.

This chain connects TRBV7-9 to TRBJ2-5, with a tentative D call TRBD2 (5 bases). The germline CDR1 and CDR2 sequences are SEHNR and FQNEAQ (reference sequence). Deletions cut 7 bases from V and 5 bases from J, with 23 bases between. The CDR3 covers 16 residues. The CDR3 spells CASTLTWGVRPETQYF. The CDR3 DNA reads TGTGCCAGCACGTTGACGTGGGGAGTTCGCCCCGAGACCCAGTACTTC.

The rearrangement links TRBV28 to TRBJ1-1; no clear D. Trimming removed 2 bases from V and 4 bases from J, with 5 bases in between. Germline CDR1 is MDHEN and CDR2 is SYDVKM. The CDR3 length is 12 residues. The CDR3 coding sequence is TGTGCCAGCAGTTTAGAAGTCACTGAAGCTTTCTTT. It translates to CASSLEVTEAFF. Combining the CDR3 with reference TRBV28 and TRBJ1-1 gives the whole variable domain DVKVTQSSRYLVKRTGEKVFLECVQDMDHENMFWYRQDPGLGLRLIYFSYDVKMKEKGDIPEGYSVSREKKERFSLILESASTNQTSMYLCASSLEVTEAFFGQGTRLTVV.

CDR3 amino acids: CAFRGQGFYNEQFF. The CDR3 DNA reads as TGTGCCTTCCGGGGACAGGGGTTCTACAATGAGCAGTTCTTC. This rearrangement joins TRBV6-5 to TRBJ2-1; TRBD1 aligns across 10 bases. The ends lost 11 bases at V and 3 bases at J; junction bases unmatched: 7. The CDR3 has 14 amino acids. Per germline, CDR1 MNHEY and CDR2 SVGAGI.

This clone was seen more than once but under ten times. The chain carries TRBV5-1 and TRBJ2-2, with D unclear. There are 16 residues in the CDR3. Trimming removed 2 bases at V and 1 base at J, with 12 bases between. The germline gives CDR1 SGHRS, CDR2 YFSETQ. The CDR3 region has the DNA TGCGCCAGCAGCTTAATAGTCTCTCTGAACACCGGGGAGCTGTTTTTT. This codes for CASSLIVSLNTGELFF.

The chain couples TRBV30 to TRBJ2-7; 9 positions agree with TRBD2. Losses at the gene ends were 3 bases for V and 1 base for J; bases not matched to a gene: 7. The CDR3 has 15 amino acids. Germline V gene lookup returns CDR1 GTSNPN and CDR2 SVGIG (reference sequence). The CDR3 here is CAWRKPGLASYEQYF. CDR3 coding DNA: TGTGCCTGGAGGAAACCGGGACTAGCTTCCTACGAGCAGTACTTC.

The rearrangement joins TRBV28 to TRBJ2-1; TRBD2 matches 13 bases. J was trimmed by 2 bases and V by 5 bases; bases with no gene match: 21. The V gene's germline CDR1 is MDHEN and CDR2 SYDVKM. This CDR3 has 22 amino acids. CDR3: CASSPRTGRGLAGVGTYNEQFF. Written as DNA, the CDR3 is TGTGCCAGCAGTCCGCGGACAGGGCGAGGACTAGCGGGAGTAGGGACCTACAATGAGCAGTTCTTC.

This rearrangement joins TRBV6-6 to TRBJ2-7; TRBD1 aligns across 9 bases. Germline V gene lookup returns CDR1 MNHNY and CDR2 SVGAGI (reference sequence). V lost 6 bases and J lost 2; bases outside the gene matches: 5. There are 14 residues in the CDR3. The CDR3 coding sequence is TGTGCCAGCAGCCTCGGGACAGGGACCTACGAGCAGTACTTC. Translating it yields CASSLGTGTYEQYF.

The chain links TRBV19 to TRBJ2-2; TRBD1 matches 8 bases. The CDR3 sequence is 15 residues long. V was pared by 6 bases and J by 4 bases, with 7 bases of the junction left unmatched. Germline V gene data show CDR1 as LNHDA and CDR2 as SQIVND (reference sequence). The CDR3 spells CASRQGVRITGELFF. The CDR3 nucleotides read TGTGCCAGTAGACAGGGGGTTCGGATCACCGGGGAGCTGTTTTTT.

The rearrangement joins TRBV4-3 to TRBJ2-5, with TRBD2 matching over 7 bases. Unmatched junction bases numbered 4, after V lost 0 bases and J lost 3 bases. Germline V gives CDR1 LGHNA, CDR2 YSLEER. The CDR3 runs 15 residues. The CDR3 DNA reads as TGCGCCAGCAGCCAAGACCTCGCGGGGGAAGAGACCCAGTACTTC. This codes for CASSQDLAGEETQYF.

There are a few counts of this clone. CDR3 sequence reads: CASSTGTSVSTDTQYF. The CDR3 coding sequence is TGTGCCAGCAGCACGGGGACTAGCGTTAGCACAGATACGCAGTATTTT. The rearrangement joins TRBV11-3 to TRBJ2-3; 10 bases are a match to TRBD2. Per the germline V gene, CDR1 is SGHNT and CDR2 is YENEEA. J lost 0 bases, V lost 5 bases, and 5 bases had no gene match. This CDR3 region has 16 residues.

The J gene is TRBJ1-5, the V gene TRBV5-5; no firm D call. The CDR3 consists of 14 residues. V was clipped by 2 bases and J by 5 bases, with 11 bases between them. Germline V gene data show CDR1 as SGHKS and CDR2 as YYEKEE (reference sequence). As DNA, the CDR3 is TGTGCCAGCAGCTTTAATGGAAGGGATCAGCCCCAGCATTTT. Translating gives CASSFNGRDQPQHF.

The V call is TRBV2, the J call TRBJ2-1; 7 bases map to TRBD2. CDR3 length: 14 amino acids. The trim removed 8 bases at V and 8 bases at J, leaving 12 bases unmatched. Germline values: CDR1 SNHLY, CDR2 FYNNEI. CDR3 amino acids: CASGRTRSGDEQFF. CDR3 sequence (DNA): TGTGCCAGCGGGCGGACTAGGAGTGGAGATGAGCAGTTCTTC.

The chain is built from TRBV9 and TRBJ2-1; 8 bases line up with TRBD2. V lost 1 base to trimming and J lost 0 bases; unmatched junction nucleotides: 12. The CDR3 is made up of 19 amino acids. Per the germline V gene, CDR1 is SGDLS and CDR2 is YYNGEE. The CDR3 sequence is CASSVRASGYYSSYNEQFF. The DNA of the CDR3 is TGTGCCAGCAGCGTACGGGCTAGCGGGTACTACAGCTCCTACAATGAGCAGTTCTTC. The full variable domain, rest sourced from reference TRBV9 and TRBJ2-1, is DSGVTQTPKHLITATGQRVTLRCSPRSGDLSVYWYQQSLDQGLQFLIQYYNGEERAKGNILERFSAQQFPDLHSELNLSSLELGDSALYFCASSVRASGYYSSYNEQFFGPGTRLTVL.

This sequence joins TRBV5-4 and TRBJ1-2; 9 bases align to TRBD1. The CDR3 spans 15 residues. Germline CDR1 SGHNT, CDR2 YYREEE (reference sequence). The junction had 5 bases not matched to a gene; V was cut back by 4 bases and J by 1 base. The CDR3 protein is CASSAGQGYNYGYTF. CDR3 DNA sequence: TGTGCCAGCAGCGCGGGACAGGGATATAACTATGGCTACACCTTC.

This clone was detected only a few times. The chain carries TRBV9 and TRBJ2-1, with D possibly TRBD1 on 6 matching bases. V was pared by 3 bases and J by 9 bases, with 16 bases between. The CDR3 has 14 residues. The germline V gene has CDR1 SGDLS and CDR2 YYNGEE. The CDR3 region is CASSARTDRSEQFF. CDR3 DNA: TGTGCCAGCAGCGCAAGGACAGATCGGAGTGAGCAGTTCTTC.

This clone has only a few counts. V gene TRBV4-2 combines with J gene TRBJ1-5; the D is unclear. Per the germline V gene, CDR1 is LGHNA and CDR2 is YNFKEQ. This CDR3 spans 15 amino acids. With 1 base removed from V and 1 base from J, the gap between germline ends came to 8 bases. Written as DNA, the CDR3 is TGTGCCAGCAGCCAAGGGGTCCAAAGCAATCAGCCCCAGCATTTT. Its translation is CASSQGVQSNQPQHF.